This T cell receptor (beta chain) emerged from a study of cytomegalovirus exposure and HLA in healthy donors. General study points: It was reportedly the case that the classifier diagnosed cytomegalovirus status with high specificity and sensitivity.

The PCR used 60 Vbeta and 13 Jbeta primers. Generated by immunoSEQ multiplex PCR, the TCRdb table keeps only in-frame clones and is missing some. The sample consists of 80,000 to 100,000 clones, about four fifths of them appearing once. The V and J ends lost 6 bases and 2 bases, in that order; junction bases with no gene match: 5. Looked up from germline, CDR1 is WNHNN and CDR2 is SYGVQD (reference sequence). The CDR3 has 14 amino acids. Remarks on this clone: Its antigen is not known.

This TCR derives from a man between 35 and 55 years old in good health and CMV-seropositive. The J gene is TRBJ2-5, the V gene TRBV10-1, with 8 bases aligning to TRBD1. The sample taken for sequencing was PBMCs. For the CDR3, the DNA is TGCGCCAGCAGCTTGGGACAGGCACAAGAGACCCAGTACTTC. Translation gives CASSLGQAQETQYF.